These 27 T cell receptor beta chains originate from one sample sequenced in a study of blood T cell repertoires in COVID-19. The data were produced by immunoSEQ multiplex PCR, yet TCRdb's version contains in-frame clones alone and is incomplete. The sample has some 300,000 clones; 70% to 90% are singletons. The specimen was PBMCs or T cells enriched from blood (not recorded which). All receptors derive from a woman aged 25 to 39 who had recovered from COVID-19.

The rearrangement uses TRBV9 and TRBJ1-3; TRBD1 matches 8 bases. This CDR3 is built from 19 residues. Germline V gene lookup returns CDR1 SGDLS and CDR2 YYNGEE. Germline trimming cut 0 bases from V and 0 bases from J; bases unmatched to any gene: 11. The CDR3 DNA follows: TGTGCCAGCAGCGTAGGGGTTTGGGACAGGAGGAGCTCTGGAAACACCATATATTTT. Translated: CASSVGVWDRRSSGNTIYF.

V and J are TRBV4-1 and TRBJ2-7; D is unresolved. V was pared by 5 bases and J by 4 bases, with 9 bases between. CDR1 MGHRA and CDR2 YSYEKL come from the germline V gene. The CDR3 sequence is 12 residues long. CDR3 DNA sequence: TGCGCCAGCAGCTCCCGAGGATACGAGCAGTACTTC. Protein product: CASSSRGYEQYF.

The CDR3, as DNA: TGTGCCAGCAGCGGGGAGGGACTAGTGGCCTACAATGAGCAGTTCTTC. It codes for CASSGEGLVAYNEQFF. The chain carries TRBV9 and TRBJ2-1; 8 positions match TRBD2. With 3 bases clipped from V and 2 bases from J, the junction kept 7 bases outside the gene matches. CDR3 length: 16 residues. CDR1 and CDR2 from the germline V gene are SGDLS and YYNGEE.

V usage is TRBV7-8 and J usage is TRBJ2-7; unclear D gene. Germline V gene sequence: CDR1 SGHVS, CDR2 FQNEAQ. V lost 7 bases and J lost 0, with 4 bases in between. The CDR3 extends over 11 amino acids. The CDR3: CASINSYEQYF. The CDR3 bases are TGTGCCAGCATCAACTCCTACGAGCAGTACTTC.

The J gene is TRBJ2-3, the V gene TRBV7-2, with 9 positions matching TRBD2. Per the germline V gene, CDR1 is SGHTA and CDR2 is FQGNSA. Losses at the gene ends were 1 base for V and 6 bases for J; bases not matched to a gene: 8. The CDR3 totals 16 residues. CDR3 sequence: CASSLGQRGASDTQYF. In nucleotides, the CDR3 is TGTGCCAGCAGCTTAGGACAGCGGGGGGCGTCGGATACGCAGTATTTT.

J is TRBJ2-7 and V is TRBV4-1; TRBD1 matches at 11 bases. V dropped 0 bases and J dropped 0; count of bases not matched to a gene: 16. The CDR3 is 21 amino acids. The germline V gene encodes CDR1 MGHRA and CDR2 YSYEKL. The CDR3 region has the DNA TGCGCCAGCAGCCAAGATAGGGGCTCCGGACAGGGGGCTACTTACTCCTACGAGCAGTACTTC. This codes for CASSQDRGSGQGATYSYEQYF.

The chain carries TRBV2 and TRBJ2-3; TRBD1 might be the D (6 bases). The V end was cut by 5 bases, the J end by 1 base, with 10 bases between. Germline V lookup: CDR1 SNHLY, CDR2 FYNNEI. This CDR3 is built from 14 residues. This chain's CDR3 is CASSRGSRTDTQYF. CDR3 DNA sequence: TGTGCCAGCAGTAGGGGGTCCCGCACAGATACGCAGTATTTT. Together with reference TRBV2 and TRBJ2-3, the CDR3 gives the full variable domain: EPEVTQTPSHQVTQMGQEVILRCVPISNHLYFYWYRQILGQKVEFLVSFYNNEISEKSEIFDDQFSVERPDGSNFTLKIRSTKLEDSAMYFCASSRGSRTDTQYFGPGTRLTVL.

V is TRBV6-2 or TRBV6-3 and J is TRBJ2-1, with D unclear. This CDR3 comprises 12 residues. V lost 2 bases and J 8 bases, leaving 7 bases between the germline ends. CDR1 MNHEY and CDR2 SVGEGT come from the germline V gene. The CDR3 bases are TGTGCCAGCAGTTACCCCTCCCATGAGCAGTTCTTC. Protein product: CASSYPSHEQFF.

This clone was picked up one time. V gene TRBV27 combines with J gene TRBJ2-3, with D perhaps TRBD1 (5 bases). The V end lost 5 bases, the J end lost 6 bases, and 24 bases lay between the germline ends. This CDR3 is 17 amino acids long. The germline gives CDR1 MNHEY, CDR2 SMNVEV (reference sequence). The CDR3 is CASSPILGPGPVDTQYF. The CDR3 DNA is TGTGCCAGCAGTCCCATCCTGGGGCCCGGGCCGGTCGATACGCAGTATTTT.

Only a few counts were recorded for this clone. This rearrangement joins TRBV6-4 to TRBJ1-2; D perhaps matches TRBD1 (5 bases). The germline V gene encodes CDR1 MRHNA and CDR2 SNTAGT. CDR3 length: 15 residues. V was cut by 0 bases and J by 7 bases, with 15 bases left in between. Written as DNA, the CDR3 is TGTGCCAGCAGTGACTCTTTTCAGGGACTTGGTGGCTACACCTTC. This encodes CASSDSFQGLGGYTF.

V gene TRBV11-3 combines with J gene TRBJ2-4; 7 positions match TRBD1. The germline V gene encodes CDR1 SGHNT and CDR2 YENEEA. V lost 5 bases and J lost 6; bases outside the gene matches: 4. CDR3 length: 13 residues. CDR3 sequence (DNA): TGTGCCAGCAGCGCTCGACAGGGAAACATTCAGTACTTC. Protein sequence: CASSARQGNIQYF. The full variable domain, its missing parts supplied by reference TRBV11-3 and TRBJ2-4, is EAGVVQSPRYKIIEKKQPVAFWCNPISGHNTLYWYLQNLGQGPELLIRYENEEAVDDSQLPKDRFSAERLKGVDSTLKIQPAELGDSAVYLCASSARQGNIQYFGAGTRLSVL.

The rearrangement links TRBV6-5 to TRBJ1-2, with D possibly being TRBD1 (6 bases). Trimming took off 3 bases at V and 4 bases at J, with 15 bases between the two ends. CDR3 length: 15 residues. In germline, CDR1 is MNHEY, CDR2 SVGAGI. The CDR3 sequence is CASSYRVTGVYGYTF. The CDR3 bases are TGTGCCAGCAGTTATCGGGTGACAGGAGTCTATGGCTACACCTTC.

The chain has TRBV3-1 (or the pseudogene TRBV3-2) and TRBJ1-5; no definite D call. CDR3 length equals 14 residues. CDR1 is LGHDT, CDR2 YNNKEL, per germline (reference sequence). V was shortened by 2 bases and J by 4 bases, with 9 bases between the two germline ends. As DNA, the CDR3 is TGTGCCAGCAGCCAATACGGCAGGAATCAGCCCCAGCATTTT. It codes for CASSQYGRNQPQHF.

The V and J genes are TRBV27 and TRBJ1-1; unclear D gene. CDR1 is MNHEY, CDR2 SMNVEV, per germline (reference sequence). The CDR3 has 15 residues. Trimming removed 0 bases from V and 3 bases from J, with 11 bases in between. This CDR3 is CASSLSVQVDTEAFF. The DNA of the CDR3 is TGTGCCAGCAGTTTATCGGTCCAGGTGGACACTGAAGCTTTCTTT.

The rearrangement uses TRBV11-2 and TRBJ1-1; D is possibly TRBD1 (6 bases). Per germline, CDR1 SGHAT and CDR2 FQNNGV. The CDR3 sequence is 13 residues long. Trimming stripped 1 base from V and 7 bases from J, with 10 bases between. The CDR3 here is CASSLARTVEAFF. As DNA, the CDR3 is TGTGCCAGCAGCTTAGCTCGGACAGTTGAAGCTTTCTTT.

This chain connects TRBV7-2 to TRBJ2-1; 14 nucleotides agree with TRBD2. Unmatched junction bases numbered 8, after V lost 4 bases and J lost 3 bases. This CDR3 spans 18 amino acids. Germline loops: CDR1 SGHTA, CDR2 FQGNSA. CDR3 in amino acids: CASSSGLAGVWGYNEQFF. The CDR3 DNA sequence: TGTGCCAGCAGCTCGGGACTAGCGGGAGTGTGGGGCTACAATGAGCAGTTCTTC.

This clone was counted once. This chain connects TRBV7-2 to TRBJ1-2; 7 bases align to TRBD1. J was trimmed by 0 bases and V by 2 bases; bases with no gene match: 3. This CDR3 comprises 15 residues. Per germline, CDR1 SGHTA and CDR2 FQGNSA. The CDR3 sequence is CASSLKGASNYGYTF. For the CDR3, the DNA is TGTGCCAGCAGCTTAAAGGGGGCTTCTAACTATGGCTACACCTTC.

The chain recombines TRBV25-1 with TRBJ2-2; 8 bases fit TRBD1. After removal of 6 bases from V and 6 bases from J, the junction contained 3 bases not matched to a gene. The CDR3 loop spans 13 amino acids. CDR1 is MGHDK, CDR2 SYGVNS, per germline. The CDR3 region is CASRDRVPGELFF. The CDR3 coding sequence is TGTGCCAGCAGGGACAGGGTTCCCGGGGAGCTGTTTTTT.

V gene TRBV18 combines with J gene TRBJ2-1; D is uncertain. CDR1 is KGHSH and CDR2 is LQKENI in the germline V gene. This CDR3 region has 17 residues. Trimming took 5 bases from V and 0 from J, leaving 17 bases between them. The CDR3 sequence: CASSARPGMSSYNEQFF. CDR3 in DNA: TGTGCCAGCTCAGCACGCCCGGGTATGAGCTCCTACAATGAGCAGTTCTTC.

This clone has a handful of counts. J is TRBJ2-7 and V is TRBV10-1, with D unclear. The V end lost 8 bases, the J end lost 5 bases, and 10 bases lay between the germline ends. The germline V gene has CDR1 WNHNN and CDR2 SYGVQD (reference sequence). This CDR3 contains 11 residues. DNA for the CDR3: TGCGCCAGCGCCGACGCGGACGAGCAGTACTTC. Its protein product is CASADADEQYF.

The chain uses TRBV20-1 and TRBJ1-2; 7 bases are shared with TRBD1. CDR3 length: 11 residues. The germline V gene has CDR1 DFQATT and CDR2 SNEGSKA (reference sequence). Trimming took 3 bases from V and 7 from J; bases not matched to a gene: 2. The CDR3 is CSARGTAGYTF. In DNA form, the CDR3 reads TGCAGTGCTAGGGGGACAGCTGGCTACACCTTC.

The chain links TRBV24-1 to TRBJ2-1, with a weak D call TRBD1 (6 bases). CDR1 and CDR2 from the germline V gene are KGHDR and SFDVKD. The CDR3 totals 17 residues. V was pared by 0 bases and J by 5 bases, with 16 bases between. The CDR3 spells CATSDLFPAQGHNEQFF. The CDR3 DNA reads TGTGCCACCAGTGATTTGTTCCCCGCCCAGGGGCACAATGAGCAGTTCTTC.

The rearrangement joins TRBV28 to TRBJ1-2; 9 bases match TRBD1. This CDR3 contains 14 residues. Per the germline V gene, CDR1 is MDHEN and CDR2 is SYDVKM. J gave up 8 bases and V 5 bases, and 9 bases lay outside the gene matches. In DNA form, the CDR3 reads TGTGCCAGCAGTCCGGGACAGGGAGGTCGGGGCTACACCTTC. Its protein product is CASSPGQGGRGYTF.

The V and J genes are TRBV6-9 and TRBJ2-3; 9 bases line up with TRBD2. Looked up from germline, CDR1 is MNHGY and CDR2 is SVAAGI. The V gene end was trimmed by 4 bases and the J gene end by 6 bases; junction bases not matched to a gene: 11. This CDR3 region has 16 residues. CDR3 bases: TGTGCCAGCAGTTCCCCTGGCGGGGGGGCCGAGGATACGCAGTATTTT. Translated, it gives CASSSPGGGAEDTQYF.

The chain's CDR3 is CASSLIGREDTEAFF. The CDR3 bases are TGCGCCAGCAGCTTGATTGGCAGGGAGGACACTGAAGCTTTCTTT. The J gene is TRBJ1-1, the V gene TRBV5-1; D is perhaps TRBD1 (5 bases). Per germline, CDR1 SGHRS and CDR2 YFSETQ. The V end was cut by 1 base, the J end by 3 bases, with 13 bases between. CDR3 length: 15 residues. Using reference TRBV5-1 and TRBJ1-1 for the parts outside the CDR3, the full variable domain is KAGVTQTPRYLIKTRGQQVTLSCSPISGHRSVSWYQQTPGQGLQFLFEYFSETQRNKGNFPGRFSGRQFSNSRSEMNVSTLELGDSALYLCASSLIGREDTEAFFGQGTRLTVV.

The chain carries TRBV14 and TRBJ1-3, with D possibly being TRBD1 (5 bases). The germline V and J ends were trimmed by 2 bases and 3 bases, with 11 bases remaining between them. CDR3 length: 15 amino acids. In germline, CDR1 is SGHDN, CDR2 FVKESK. The CDR3: CASSQMGLGGNTIYF. The DNA of the CDR3 is TGTGCCAGCAGCCAAATGGGACTGGGTGGAAACACCATATATTTT.

The count of this clone is one. The chain carries TRBV24-1 and TRBJ2-4; the match to TRBD2 covers 12 bases. V gave up 4 bases and J gave up 9 bases; unmatched junction bases: 9. The length of the CDR3 is 16 residues. Germline assignment: CDR1 KGHDR and CDR2 SFDVKD. CDR3 in DNA: TGTGCCACCAGTGACTCCCGACTAGCGGGAGTAGGCATTCAGTACTTC. Protein product: CATSDSRLAGVGIQYF.